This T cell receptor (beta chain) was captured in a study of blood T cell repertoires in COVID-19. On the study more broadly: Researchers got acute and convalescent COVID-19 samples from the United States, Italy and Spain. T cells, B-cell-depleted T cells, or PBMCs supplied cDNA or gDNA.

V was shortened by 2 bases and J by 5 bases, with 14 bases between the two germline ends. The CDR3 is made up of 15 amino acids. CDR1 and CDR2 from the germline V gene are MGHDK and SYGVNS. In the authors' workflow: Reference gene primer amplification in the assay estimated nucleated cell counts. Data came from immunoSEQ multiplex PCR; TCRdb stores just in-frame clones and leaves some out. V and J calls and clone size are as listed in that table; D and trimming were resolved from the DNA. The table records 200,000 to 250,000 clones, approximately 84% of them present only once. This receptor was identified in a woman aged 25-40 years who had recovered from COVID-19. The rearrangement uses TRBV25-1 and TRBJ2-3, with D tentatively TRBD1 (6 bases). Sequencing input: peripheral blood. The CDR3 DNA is TGTGCCAGCAGTGAAGGGGGCGGGTGGTTAGATACGCAGTATTTT. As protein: CASSEGGGWLDTQYF.